The rows below give T cell receptor beta chains drawn from one sample of a study of blood T cell repertoires in COVID-19. TCRdb's copy holds only in-frame clones and misses some; the assay was immunoSEQ multiplex PCR. Of around 65,000 clones in the sample, roughly 91% were seen once. The sample consisted of peripheral blood. These receptors originate from a human donor in a cohort sampled during active COVID-19. The CDR3 runs from the conserved cysteine through the conserved F or W. A D gene is named only where the DNA matches it firmly. The size entry is marked missing in some rows and otherwise reads once, few, many or a size class.

clone size: NA; V gene: TRBV7-3; D gene: NA; J gene: TRBJ2-2; CDR3 protein: CASSPGLNTGELFF; CDR3 DNA: TGTGCCAGCAGCCCAGGGTTGAACACCGGGGAGCTGTTTTTT
clone size: NA; V gene: TRBV10-1; D gene: NA; J gene: TRBJ2-5; CDR3 protein: CASSEGASIETQYF; CDR3 DNA: TGCGCCAGCAGTGAGGGGGCATCAATTGAGACCCAGTACTTC
clone size: NA; V gene: TRBV5-1; D gene: TRBD1; J gene: TRBJ1-2; CDR3 protein: CASSLGAGQGGYYGYTF; CDR3 DNA: TGCGCCAGCAGCTTGGGGGCCGGACAGGGAGGTTACTATGGCTACACCTTC
clone size: NA; V gene: TRBV10-3; D gene: NA; J gene: TRBJ1-1; CDR3 protein: CAISRGQNTEAFF; CDR3 DNA: TGTGCCATCAGCAGGGGACAGAACACTGAAGCTTTCTTT
clone size: NA; V gene: TRBV10-3; D gene: TRBD2; J gene: TRBJ2-7; CDR3 protein: CAISGWTSGAYEQYF; CDR3 DNA: TGTGCCATCAGTGGGTGGACTAGCGGCGCCTACGAGCAGTACTTC
clone size: NA; V gene: TRBV28; D gene: TRBD1; J gene: TRBJ1-2; CDR3 protein: CASSLAGTGALNYGYTF; CDR3 DNA: TGTGCCAGCAGTTTGGCCGGGACAGGGGCGCTCAACTATGGCTACACCTTC
clone size: NA; V gene: TRBV11-2; D gene: TRBD2; J gene: TRBJ2-3; CDR3 protein: CASSSLLAGGRGADTQYF; CDR3 DNA: TGTGCCAGCAGCTCCCTTCTAGCGGGTGGGAGGGGCGCAGATACGCAGTATTTT
clone size: NA; V gene: TRBV7-2; D gene: NA; J gene: TRBJ1-5; CDR3 protein: CASSLDHGQTQPQHF; CDR3 DNA: TGTGCCAGCAGCTTAGATCATGGACAGACCCAGCCCCAGCATTTT
clone size: NA; V gene: TRBV2; D gene: NA; J gene: TRBJ1-1; CDR3 protein: CASSGRSPAGNTEAFF; CDR3 DNA: TGTGCCAGCAGTGGGAGGAGCCCCGCGGGGAACACTGAAGCTTTCTTT
clone size: NA; V gene: TRBV18; D gene: TRBD1; J gene: TRBJ2-3; CDR3 protein: CASSPRTGNVADTQYF; CDR3 DNA: TGTGCCAGCTCACCAAGGACAGGGAATGTTGCAGATACGCAGTATTTT
clone size: NA; V gene: TRBV4-2; D gene: NA; J gene: TRBJ1-4; CDR3 protein: CASSPGTSATNEKLFF; CDR3 DNA: TGTGCCAGCAGCCCCGGGACAAGTGCAACTAATGAAAAACTGTTTTTT
clone size: NA; V gene: TRBV28; D gene: NA; J gene: TRBJ1-3; CDR3 protein: CASSGGTGNTIYF; CDR3 DNA: TGTGCCAGCTCGGGGGGTACAGGAAACACCATATATTTT
clone size: NA; V gene: TRBV20-1; D gene: NA; J gene: TRBJ2-1; CDR3 protein: CSARADNEQFF; CDR3 DNA: TGCAGTGCTAGGGCCGACAATGAGCAGTTCTTC
clone size: NA; V gene: TRBV27; D gene: TRBD2; J gene: TRBJ2-3; CDR3 protein: CASSLSTSVTDTQYF; CDR3 DNA: TGTGCCAGCAGTTTGTCGACTAGCGTCACAGATACGCAGTATTTT
clone size: NA; V gene: TRBV19; D gene: NA; J gene: TRBJ2-6; CDR3 protein: CASGGTLGANVLTF; CDR3 DNA: TGTGCCAGTGGGGGGACGTTGGGGGCCAACGTCCTGACTTTC
clone size: NA; V gene: TRBV5-1; D gene: TRBD1; J gene: TRBJ2-5; CDR3 protein: CASSPGQGARDETQYF; CDR3 DNA: TGCGCCAGCAGCCCGGGACAGGGGGCGCGGGACGAGACCCAGTACTTC
clone size: NA; V gene: TRBV12-2; D gene: NA; J gene: TRBJ2-3; CDR3 protein: CASRSAYLRGADTQYF; CDR3 DNA: TGTGCAAGTCGATCGGCCTATCTCCGGGGGGCAGATACGCAGTATTTT
clone size: NA; V gene: TRBV7-2; D gene: TRBD2; J gene: TRBJ2-7; CDR3 protein: CASSLAHQRDHEQYF; CDR3 DNA: TGTGCCAGCAGCTTAGCCCACCAGCGGGACCACGAGCAGTACTTC
clone size: NA; V gene: TRBV4-3; D gene: NA; J gene: TRBJ1-1; CDR3 protein: CASSRRARGWNTEAFF; CDR3 DNA: TGCGCCAGCAGCCGTCGAGCGCGGGGATGGAACACTGAAGCTTTCTTT
clone size: once; V gene: TRBV6-4; D gene: TRBD1; J gene: TRBJ2-7; CDR3 protein: CASRLPGTGAYEQYF; CDR3 DNA: TGTGCCAGCAGACTCCCCGGGACAGGGGCCTACGAGCAGTACTTC
clone size: NA; V gene: TRBV20-1; D gene: NA; J gene: TRBJ2-7; CDR3 protein: CSARFFGEQYF; CDR3 DNA: TGCAGTGCTAGATTCTTCGGCGAGCAGTACTTC
clone size: NA; V gene: TRBV28; D gene: TRBD2; J gene: TRBJ2-1; CDR3 protein: CASSLSRLAGLSYNEQFF; CDR3 DNA: TGTGCCAGCAGCCTCTCGCGACTAGCGGGACTCTCCTACAATGAGCAGTTCTTC
clone size: NA; V gene: TRBV18; D gene: NA; J gene: TRBJ2-7; CDR3 protein: CASSPTGQKGYEQYF; CDR3 DNA: TGTGCCAGCTCACCGACAGGCCAAAAAGGCTACGAGCAGTACTTC
clone size: NA; V gene: TRBV5-1; D gene: NA; J gene: TRBJ1-4; CDR3 protein: CASSRQSTNEKLFF; CDR3 DNA: TGCGCCAGCAGCCGACAGTCAACTAATGAAAAACTGTTTTTT
clone size: NA; V gene: TRBV7-2; D gene: NA; J gene: TRBJ2-3; CDR3 protein: CASSVRGLNTDTQYF; CDR3 DNA: TGTGCCAGCAGCGTCCGGGGACTGAACACAGATACGCAGTATTTT
clone size: few; V gene: TRBV6-6; D gene: TRBD2; J gene: TRBJ2-1; CDR3 protein: CASTPPGGDEQFF; CDR3 DNA: TGTGCCAGCACTCCACCGGGGGGGGATGAGCAGTTCTTC
clone size: NA; V gene: TRBV6-6; D gene: TRBD1; J gene: TRBJ1-2; CDR3 protein: CASKGPTGGGGGYTF; CDR3 DNA: TGTGCCAGCAAAGGCCCCACAGGGGGCGGAGGAGGCTACACCTTC
clone size: NA; V gene: TRBV5-4; D gene: NA; J gene: TRBJ2-3; CDR3 protein: CASSLAISPLTAPTDTQYF; CDR3 DNA: TGTGCCAGCAGCTTGGCTATTTCGCCCTTGACAGCACCCACAGATACGCAGTATTTT
clone size: NA; V gene: TRBV9; D gene: NA; J gene: TRBJ1-1; CDR3 protein: CASSVAGSRGVLNTEAFF; CDR3 DNA: TGTGCCAGCAGCGTAGCTGGTAGTCGTGGAGTCCTCAACACTGAAGCTTTCTTT
clone size: once; V gene: TRBV18; D gene: NA; J gene: TRBJ2-3; CDR3 protein: CASSPGGRPGDTQYF; CDR3 DNA: TGTGCCAGCTCACCAGGGGGCCGGCCGGGAGATACGCAGTATTTT
clone size: NA; V gene: TRBV6-5; D gene: TRBD2; J gene: TRBJ2-5; CDR3 protein: CASSYFRTSGIETQYF; CDR3 DNA: TGTGCCAGCAGTTACTTTAGGACTAGCGGTATAGAGACCCAGTACTTC
clone size: NA; V gene: TRBV28; D gene: NA; J gene: TRBJ2-3; CDR3 protein: CASSFSPREYTDTQYF; CDR3 DNA: TGTGCCAGCAGTTTTTCACCGAGGGAATACACAGATACGCAGTATTTT
clone size: NA; V gene: TRBV28; D gene: TRBD1; J gene: TRBJ1-6; CDR3 protein: CASSLLRGQGSPLHF; CDR3 DNA: TGTGCCAGCAGTTTATTAAGGGGGCAAGGGTCACCCCTCCACTTT
clone size: NA; V gene: TRBV6-5; D gene: TRBD1; J gene: TRBJ2-7; CDR3 protein: CASTTATGDIYEQYF; CDR3 DNA: TGTGCCAGCACCACCGCGACAGGGGACATCTACGAGCAGTACTTC
clone size: NA; V gene: TRBV3-1/TRBV3-2; D gene: TRBD2; J gene: TRBJ2-5; CDR3 protein: CASSQEGLAGEEKETQYF; CDR3 DNA: TGTGCCAGCAGCCAAGAAGGGCTAGCGGGAGAGGAAAAAGAGACCCAGTACTTC
clone size: NA; V gene: TRBV9; D gene: NA; J gene: TRBJ2-1; CDR3 protein: CASSVSAGNSYNEQFF; CDR3 DNA: TGTGCCAGCAGCGTATCTGCGGGCAACTCCTACAATGAGCAGTTCTTC
clone size: once; V gene: TRBV7-2; D gene: TRBD2; J gene: TRBJ2-1; CDR3 protein: CASSSRGPGGLNEQFF; CDR3 DNA: TGTGCCAGCAGCTCCAGGGGACCGGGAGGGCTTAATGAGCAGTTCTTC
clone size: NA; V gene: TRBV28; D gene: NA; J gene: TRBJ2-5; CDR3 protein: CASSIPRGRLEETQYF; CDR3 DNA: TGTGCCAGCAGTATCCCAAGGGGCAGATTAGAAGAGACCCAGTACTTC
clone size: NA; V gene: TRBV6-5; D gene: NA; J gene: TRBJ2-7; CDR3 protein: CASSSSRVAYEQYF; CDR3 DNA: TGTGCCAGCAGCTCGTCTCGGGTTGCGTACGAGCAGTACTTC
clone size: NA; V gene: TRBV4-2; D gene: TRBD1; J gene: TRBJ1-4; CDR3 protein: CASSQEWAEDRARRKLFF; CDR3 DNA: TGTGCCAGCAGCCAAGAGTGGGCCGAGGACAGGGCTCGGCGAAAACTGTTTTTT
clone size: NA; V gene: TRBV9; D gene: TRBD1; J gene: TRBJ1-6; CDR3 protein: CASSRHRGRDSPLHF; CDR3 DNA: TGTGCCAGCAGCCGACACAGGGGGCGCGACTCACCCCTCCACTTT
clone size: NA; V gene: TRBV7-9; D gene: NA; J gene: TRBJ1-1; CDR3 protein: CASSLAYGRGEAFF; CDR3 DNA: TGTGCCAGCAGCTTAGCCTACGGGAGGGGTGAAGCTTTCTTT
clone size: NA; V gene: TRBV6-2/TRBV6-3; D gene: NA; J gene: TRBJ2-7; CDR3 protein: CASSRGAYEQYF; CDR3 DNA: TGTGCCAGCAGCCGGGGCGCCTACGAGCAGTACTTC
clone size: NA; V gene: TRBV5-1; D gene: NA; J gene: TRBJ2-5; CDR3 protein: CASSLDVGGETQYF; CDR3 DNA: TGCGCCAGCAGCTTGGATGTGGGAGGAGAGACCCAGTACTTC
clone size: NA; V gene: TRBV18; D gene: NA; J gene: TRBJ2-5; CDR3 protein: CASSPIRETQYF; CDR3 DNA: TGTGCCAGCTCACCGATCCGGGAGACCCAGTACTTC
clone size: NA; V gene: TRBV4-2; D gene: NA; J gene: TRBJ1-2; CDR3 protein: CASSQDLVARYGYTF; CDR3 DNA: TGTGCCAGCAGCCAAGATTTGGTAGCCCGTTATGGCTACACCTTC
clone size: once; V gene: TRBV3-1/TRBV3-2; D gene: TRBD2; J gene: TRBJ2-7; CDR3 protein: CASSQGGGGGYEQYF; CDR3 DNA: TGTGCCAGCAGCCAAGGCGGCGGGGGTGGCTACGAGCAGTACTTC
clone size: NA; V gene: TRBV28; D gene: TRBD2; J gene: TRBJ2-7; CDR3 protein: CATWGGGWSEQYF; CDR3 DNA: TGTGCCACCTGGGGGGGAGGGTGGTCCGAGCAGTACTTC
clone size: NA; V gene: TRBV14; D gene: TRBD1; J gene: TRBJ2-7; CDR3 protein: CASSRQGKVSYEQYF; CDR3 DNA: TGTGCCAGCAGCCGACAGGGAAAAGTAAGTTACGAGCAGTACTTC
clone size: NA; V gene: TRBV28; D gene: TRBD1; J gene: TRBJ1-2; CDR3 protein: CASSSTGAPNYGYTF; CDR3 DNA: TGTGCCAGCAGTTCAACAGGGGCTCCTAACTATGGCTACACCTTC
clone size: NA; V gene: TRBV11-1; D gene: TRBD1; J gene: TRBJ2-2; CDR3 protein: CASSLVGTGNTGELFF; CDR3 DNA: TGTGCCAGCAGCTTAGTCGGGACAGGGAACACCGGGGAGCTGTTTTTT
clone size: NA; V gene: TRBV2; D gene: NA; J gene: TRBJ2-5; CDR3 protein: CASSELEGETQYF; CDR3 DNA: TGTGCCAGCAGCGAACTAGAGGGAGAGACCCAGTACTTC
clone size: NA; V gene: TRBV11-3; D gene: TRBD2; J gene: TRBJ2-1; CDR3 protein: CASSRKPGLAGNEQFF; CDR3 DNA: TGTGCCAGCAGCCGAAAACCGGGACTAGCGGGCAATGAGCAGTTCTTC
clone size: NA; V gene: TRBV21-1; D gene: NA; J gene: TRBJ2-2; CDR3 protein: CASIRQGKDGELFF; CDR3 DNA: TGTGCCAGCATCCGACAGGGGAAAGACGGGGAGCTGTTTTTT
clone size: NA; V gene: TRBV7-2; D gene: TRBD2; J gene: TRBJ2-1; CDR3 protein: CASSWAREDEQFF; CDR3 DNA: TGTGCCAGCAGCTGGGCCCGGGAGGATGAGCAGTTCTTC
clone size: NA; V gene: TRBV15; D gene: TRBD1; J gene: TRBJ2-3; CDR3 protein: CATSQRHSGTGTDTQYF; CDR3 DNA: TGTGCCACCAGCCAGAGGCATTCCGGGACAGGGACAGATACGCAGTATTTT
clone size: NA; V gene: TRBV7-8; D gene: NA; J gene: TRBJ1-3; CDR3 protein: CASSLARGDGNTIYF; CDR3 DNA: TGTGCCAGCAGCTTAGCCAGGGGCGACGGAAACACCATATATTTT
clone size: few; V gene: TRBV5-4; D gene: NA; J gene: TRBJ2-7; CDR3 protein: CASSLGPGQGHYEQYF; CDR3 DNA: TGTGCCAGCAGCCTAGGACCGGGACAAGGCCACTACGAGCAGTACTTC
clone size: once; V gene: TRBV12-5; D gene: NA; J gene: TRBJ2-2; CDR3 protein: CASGLGSANTGELFF; CDR3 DNA: TGTGCTAGTGGACTCGGGAGCGCGAACACCGGGGAGCTGTTTTTT